This T cell receptor beta chain appears in the sequencing data of a study of blood T cell repertoires in COVID-19. Study context: Sites across the United States, Italy and Spain contributed samples from acute and convalescent COVID-19. T cells, B-cell-depleted T cells, or PBMCs provided the cDNA or gDNA that served as material.

The authors' processing: Amplification of reference gene primers provided the estimated nucleated cell counts. The assay was immunoSEQ multiplex PCR, and TCRdb's table has in-frame clones only and misses some. D and trimming come from the DNA, and the V and J calls and clone size come from that table. Counted here are fewer than 100,000 clones, more than 75% occurring once; the ten biggest clones make up about 9.4%. The germline V gene encodes CDR1 MNHEY and CDR2 SVGEGT. The V gene lost 4 bases and the J gene lost 0 bases, with 19 bases spanning the gap. CDR3 length equals 17 residues. This clone has a single count.

Sequencing input: peripheral blood. This chain connects TRBV6-2 or TRBV6-3 to TRBJ2-7; the D gene is possibly TRBD2 (6 bases). The receptor was isolated from a man aged 45-60 years with acute or convalescent COVID-19. The CDR3 DNA follows: TGTGCCAGCAGTTCAAGGACTACCTCGAAAAGCTCCTACGAGCAGTACTTC. Protein product: CASSSRTTSKSSYEQYF.